The 5 T cell receptor beta chains listed next were all sequenced from one sample in a study of regulatory T cells in long-lasting Graves disease. In building TCR beta libraries, iRepertoire HTBI primers were used together with Arm-PCR of CDR3 regions. TCRdb fed the multiplex PCR reads into MiXCR, producing one record per CDR3 protein. This sample has 500,000 to 800,000 distinct CDR3 sequences, with about 30% found just once. Time point denoted: persistent/refractory GD, antithyroid drugs over 5 years with positive TRAb. RNA isolated from PBMCs was used to make the TCR library. The source material was peripheral blood mononuclear cells (PBMCs), sampled when the disease was refractory, from a patient treated with antithyroid drugs. The receptors derive from a female donor with Graves disease.

The V and J genes are TRBV2 and TRBJ2-3; D call uncertain. Germline CDR1 SNHLY, CDR2 FYNNEI. This CDR3 comprises 13 residues. Trimming took 10 bases from V and 3 from J, leaving 14 bases between them. CDR3 residues: CATTRVGTDTQYF. CDR3 bases: TGTGCCACCACCCGCGTGGGGACAGATACGCAGTATTTT.

The genes are TRBV12-3 or TRBV12-4 and TRBJ1-4, with D unclear. Deletions cut 8 bases from V and 1 base from J, with 11 bases between. The CDR3 is made up of 14 amino acids. The CDR3 DNA follows: TGTGCCAGCGCAAAGGGAGTAACTAATGAAAAACTGTTTTTT. Residues: CASAKGVTNEKLFF.

There are a few counts of this clonotype. The CDR3 nucleotides read TGTGCCAGTAAAACGCAGGGATACCAAGAGACCCAGTACTTC. Amino acid sequence: CASKTQGYQETQYF. The rearrangement joins TRBV19 to TRBJ2-5, with D maybe TRBD1 (5 bases). CDR1 is LNHDA and CDR2 is SQIVND in the germline V gene (reference sequence). CDR3 length: 14 residues. V dropped 7 bases and J dropped 0 bases, with 12 bases sitting between them.

This clonotype was picked up many times. The J gene is TRBJ1-2, the V gene TRBV5-5; 8 bases align to TRBD1. The CDR3 is 14 residues long. The germline V gene has CDR1 SGHKS and CDR2 YYEKEE (reference sequence). J lost 7 bases, V lost 4 bases, and 9 bases had no gene match. CDR3 DNA: TGTGCCAGCAGCGCGACCACAGGGGGAGGTGGCTACACCTTC. Protein product: CASSATTGGGGYTF.

The V gene is TRBV28, the J gene TRBJ2-7; D gene unclear. Germline values: CDR1 MDHEN, CDR2 SYDVKM. Trimming cost V 7 bases and J 1 base, with 14 bases left between them. CDR3 length: 14 residues. For the CDR3, the DNA is TGTGCCAGCACCCCGGCCGAGACTTCCTACGAGCAGTACTTC. Its protein product is CASTPAETSYEQYF.